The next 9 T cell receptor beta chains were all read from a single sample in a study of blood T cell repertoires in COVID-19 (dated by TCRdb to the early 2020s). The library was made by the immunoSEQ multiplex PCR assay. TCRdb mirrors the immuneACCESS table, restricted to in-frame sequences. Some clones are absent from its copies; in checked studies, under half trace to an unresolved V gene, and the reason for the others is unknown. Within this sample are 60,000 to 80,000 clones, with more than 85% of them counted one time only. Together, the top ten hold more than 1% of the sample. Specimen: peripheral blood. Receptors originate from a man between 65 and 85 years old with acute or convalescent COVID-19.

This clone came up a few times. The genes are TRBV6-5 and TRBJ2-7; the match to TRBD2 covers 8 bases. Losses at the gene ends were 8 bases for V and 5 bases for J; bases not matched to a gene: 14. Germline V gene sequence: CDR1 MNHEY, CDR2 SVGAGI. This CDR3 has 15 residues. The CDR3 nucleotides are TGTGCCAGCGGCCCCTCCGGGACTAGATATGACGAGCAGTACTTC. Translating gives CASGPSGTRYDEQYF.

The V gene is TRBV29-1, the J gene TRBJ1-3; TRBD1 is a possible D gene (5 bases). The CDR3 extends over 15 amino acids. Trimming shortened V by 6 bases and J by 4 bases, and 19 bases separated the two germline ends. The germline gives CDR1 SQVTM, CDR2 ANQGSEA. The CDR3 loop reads CSVDLGQGSGNTIYF. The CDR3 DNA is TGCAGCGTAGACTTGGGGCAGGGATCGGGAAACACCATATATTTT.

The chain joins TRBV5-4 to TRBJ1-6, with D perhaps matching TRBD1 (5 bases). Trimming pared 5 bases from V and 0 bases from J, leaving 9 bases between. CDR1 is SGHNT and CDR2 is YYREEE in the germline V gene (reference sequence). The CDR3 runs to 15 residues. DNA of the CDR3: TGTGCCAGCAGGACAGCTAGCTCCTATAATTCACCCCTCCACTTT. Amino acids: CASRTASSYNSPLHF.

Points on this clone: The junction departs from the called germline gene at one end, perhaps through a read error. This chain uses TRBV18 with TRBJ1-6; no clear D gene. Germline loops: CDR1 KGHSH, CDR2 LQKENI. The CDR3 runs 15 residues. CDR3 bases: TGTGCCAGCTCAGCACCATACGAGTATAATTCACCCCTCCACTTT. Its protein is CASSAPYEYNSPLHF.

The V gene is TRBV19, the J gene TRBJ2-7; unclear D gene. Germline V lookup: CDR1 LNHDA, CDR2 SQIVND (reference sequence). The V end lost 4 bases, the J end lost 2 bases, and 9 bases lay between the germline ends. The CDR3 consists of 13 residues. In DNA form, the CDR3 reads TGTGCCAGTAGTACCCTAGGCGCCTACGAGCAGTACTTC. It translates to CASSTLGAYEQYF.

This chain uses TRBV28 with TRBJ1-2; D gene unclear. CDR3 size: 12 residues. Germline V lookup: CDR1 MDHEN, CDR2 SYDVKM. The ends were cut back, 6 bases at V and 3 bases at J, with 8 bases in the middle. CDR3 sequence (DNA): TGTGCCAGCAGCCCCCCGGACTATGGCTACACCTTC. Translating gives CASSPPDYGYTF.

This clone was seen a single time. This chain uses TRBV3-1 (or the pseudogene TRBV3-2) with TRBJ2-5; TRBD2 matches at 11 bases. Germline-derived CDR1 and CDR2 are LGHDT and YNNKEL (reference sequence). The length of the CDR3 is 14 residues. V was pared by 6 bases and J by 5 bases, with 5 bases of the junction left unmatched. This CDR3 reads CASRLTSGTETQYF. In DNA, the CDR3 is TGTGCCAGCAGGCTGACTAGCGGGACGGAGACCCAGTACTTC.

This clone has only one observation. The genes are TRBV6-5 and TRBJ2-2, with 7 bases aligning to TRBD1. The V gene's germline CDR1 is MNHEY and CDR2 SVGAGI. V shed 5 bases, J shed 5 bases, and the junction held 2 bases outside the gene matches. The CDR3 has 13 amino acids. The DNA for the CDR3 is TGTGCCAGCAGTATGGACAGGACCGGGGAGCTGTTTTTT. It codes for CASSMDRTGELFF.

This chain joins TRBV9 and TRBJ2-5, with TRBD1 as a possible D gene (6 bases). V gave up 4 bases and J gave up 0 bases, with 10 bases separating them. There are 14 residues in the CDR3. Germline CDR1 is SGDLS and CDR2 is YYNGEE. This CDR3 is CASSSTGNQETQYF. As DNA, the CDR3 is TGTGCCAGCAGCTCGACAGGTAACCAAGAGACCCAGTACTTC.